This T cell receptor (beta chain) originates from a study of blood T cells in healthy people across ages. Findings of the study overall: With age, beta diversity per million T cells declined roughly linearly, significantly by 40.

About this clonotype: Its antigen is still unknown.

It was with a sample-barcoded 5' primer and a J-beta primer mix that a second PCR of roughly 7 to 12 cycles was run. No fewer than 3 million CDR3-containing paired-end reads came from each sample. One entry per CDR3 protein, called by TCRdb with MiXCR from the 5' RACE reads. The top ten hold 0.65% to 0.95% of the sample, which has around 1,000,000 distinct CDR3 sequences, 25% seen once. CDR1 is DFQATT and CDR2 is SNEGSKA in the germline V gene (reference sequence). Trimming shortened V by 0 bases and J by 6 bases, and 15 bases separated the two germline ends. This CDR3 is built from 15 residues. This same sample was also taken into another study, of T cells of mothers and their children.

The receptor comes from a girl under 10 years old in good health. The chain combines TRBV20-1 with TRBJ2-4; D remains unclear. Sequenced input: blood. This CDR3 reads CSARDRAGPSNIQYF. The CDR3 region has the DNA TGCAGTGCTAGAGATAGGGCAGGACCCTCAAACATTCAGTACTTC.